This T cell receptor (beta chain) was found in a study of blood T cell repertoires in COVID-19. The overall study: Sites across the United States, Italy and Spain contributed samples from acute and convalescent COVID-19. Sources were T cells, B-cell-depleted T cells, or PBMCs; the material itself was cDNA or gDNA.

V was cut by 2 bases and J by 6 bases, with 14 bases left in between. The CDR3 is 15 residues long. Germline loops: CDR1 SGHTA, CDR2 FQGTGA. Original handling: Amplification of reference gene primers was used by the study to estimate nucleated cell counts. Method: immunoSEQ multiplex PCR; TCRdb's copy keeps in-frame clones and lacks some. The DNA gave D and trimming, while V, J and clone size come from that table. Here the sample spans approximately 140,000 clones, around 83% being singletons. With regard to this clone: This sample also contains other DNA sequences that code for the same CDR3.

This TCR came from a woman in her fifties or sixties with acute or convalescent COVID-19. The sequenced material came from peripheral blood. The rearrangement joins TRBV7-3 to TRBJ2-1, with D perhaps matching TRBD2 (7 bases). The CDR3 DNA follows: TGTGCCAGCAGCTTAGCCGGGGGGCCTTTCAATGAGCAGTTCTTC. Amino acid sequence: CASSLAGGPFNEQFF.